Sequencing of this T cell receptor (beta chain) was carried out in a study of memory CD4+ T cells and cytomegalovirus serostatus. Study information: Of the healthy Belgian adults, several were CMV seropositive and 24 seronegative.

With regard to this clone: The antigen is unknown.

Original data processing: Out-of-frame sequences were removed, leaving around 2.2 million distinct TCRbeta sequences. The protocol was immunoSEQ multiplex PCR, while the TCRdb copy is restricted to in-frame clones and leaves out a portion. That table is the source of V, J and clone size, and D and trimming were worked out from the DNA. The sample carries around 50,000 clones, about 73% recorded once. General study findings and limits: CMV serostatus prediction reached median AUC around 0.94, or 0.89 with US-trained model. Of around 160 reported CMV TCRbeta sequences, under 70 were found in memory CD4+ repertoires.

Single viable CD3+CD4+CD8-CD45RO+ cells were sorted as the memory CD4+ T cells. The TCR comes from an adult in good health and CMV-seronegative. The sequenced sample was memory CD4+ T cells from blood.

CDR3: CASSLLQGLNEKLFF. As DNA, the CDR3 is TGCGCCAGCAGCTTGCTACAGGGACTCAATGAAAAACTGTTTTTT. V and J are TRBV5-1 and TRBJ1-4, with D perhaps TRBD1 (6 bases). This CDR3 is built from 15 residues. Looked up from germline, CDR1 is SGHRS and CDR2 is YFSETQ. Trimming removed 1 base at V and 5 bases at J, with 12 bases between. The complete variable domain, with remaining parts taken from reference TRBV5-1 and TRBJ1-4, reads KAGVTQTPRYLIKTRGQQVTLSCSPISGHRSVSWYQQTPGQGLQFLFEYFSETQRNKGNFPGRFSGRQFSNSRSEMNVSTLELGDSALYLCASSLLQGLNEKLFFGSGTQLSVL.